This T cell receptor beta chain derives from a study of blood T cell repertoires in COVID-19. Repertoires were generated with immunoSEQ multiplex PCR, while TCRdb's copy carries only in-frame clones and drops some. The table has around 300,000 clones, approximately 90% seen once. CDR3 length equals 13 residues. V was pared by 6 bases and J by 5 bases, with 2 bases of the junction left unmatched. Germline V gene lookup returns CDR1 SGHTA and CDR2 FQGNSA. Sequencing was done on a sample of peripheral blood. V usage is TRBV7-2 and J usage is TRBJ2-2; 8 positions agree with TRBD1. This clonotype originated in a woman between 50 and 59 years old with active or convalescent COVID-19. The CDR3 region has the DNA TGTGCCAGCAGAACAGGGGGGACCGGGGAGCTGTTTTTT. Its translation: CASRTGGTGELFF.